This T cell receptor beta chain was profiled in a study of cytomegalovirus exposure and HLA in healthy donors. Study-level findings and limits: From TCR beta sequences, most subjects' HLA-A and HLA-B alleles were reportedly predicted accurately. Among TCR beta chains of equal frequency, HLA-associated ones were more clonally expanded in a later analysis.

In regard to this clone: The antigen is not known.

Primers for the PCR totalled 60 Vbeta and 13 Jbeta. Clones were read by immunoSEQ multiplex PCR, and TCRdb kept only the in-frame ones, dropping some. Of 140,000 to 150,000 clones listed, around 79% are singletons. This CDR3 is built from 16 residues. Per germline, CDR1 MRHNA and CDR2 SNTAGT. V was shortened by 2 bases and J by 7 bases, with 18 bases between the two germline ends. V is TRBV6-4 and J is TRBJ1-5, with D possibly being TRBD1 (6 bases). The clonotype was recovered from a man aged 35-49 years in good health and CMV-seropositive. Sequencing used PBMCs. The chain's CDR3 is CASSDLQGGVSQPQHF. CDR3 coding DNA: TGTGCCAGCAGTGACCTACAGGGAGGGGTAAGCCAGCCCCAGCATTTT.